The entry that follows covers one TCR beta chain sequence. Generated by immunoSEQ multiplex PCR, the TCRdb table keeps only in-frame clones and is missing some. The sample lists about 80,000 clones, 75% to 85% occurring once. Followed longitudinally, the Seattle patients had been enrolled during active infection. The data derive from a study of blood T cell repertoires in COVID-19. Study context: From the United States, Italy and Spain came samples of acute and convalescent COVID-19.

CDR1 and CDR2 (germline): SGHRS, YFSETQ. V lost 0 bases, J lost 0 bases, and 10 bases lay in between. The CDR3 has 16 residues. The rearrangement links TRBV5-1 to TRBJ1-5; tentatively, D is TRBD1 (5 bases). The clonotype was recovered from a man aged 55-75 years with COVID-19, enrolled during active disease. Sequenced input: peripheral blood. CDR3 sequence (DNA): TGCGCCAGCAGCTTGGCCCCAGGGTATAGCAATCAGCCCCAGCATTTT. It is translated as CASSLAPGYSNQPQHF.